This TCR beta chain was identified in a study of shared clonotypes between healthy human individuals (dated by TCRdb to 2018 to 2021). Study-wide context: Three men and two women, aged 18 to 49 years, made up the cohort. To increase sequencing depth and limit assay-specific biases, different laboratories used diverse techniques to prepare libraries and sequence TCR repertoires. The study deeply sequenced blood TCR repertoires of five healthy adults to estimate repertoire size and the extent of clonotype sharing between individuals. Leukapheresis yielded between about 0.94 and 9 billion PBMCs per donor. Beyond this particular receptor, the publication reports: Sampling was restricted to blood, and TCR repertoires in tissue are likely to differ from TCR repertoires in blood. Because the study included a small number of donors, the genetic and exposure-history diversity represented was limited. Pairwise subsampling led to the expectation that sequencing depth would affect the degree of clonotype sharing among donors.

Using the deep immunoSEQ assay, multiplex PCR amplified TCR CDR3 regions from genomic DNA. Extracted genomic DNA from each cell subset was spread evenly across all wells of several immunoSEQ 96-well plates, with each plate serving as a replicate. Each replicate PCR for unsorted PBMC received 300 to 350 ng genomic DNA, equal to tens of thousands of T cell genomes. Genomic DNA from unsorted PBMC was sequenced over ten immunoSEQ deep assay plates. Purified libraries were measured with a Qubit 3.0 fluorometer, size-checked on a Bioanalyzer 2100, and measured again with the KAPA Library Quantification kit. Each immunoSEQ 96-well plate was sequenced on its own single-read 150-cycle Illumina NextSeq 550 flow cell. The authors' pipeline ran thus. Because the immunoSEQ output held only junctional sequences and lacked quality scores, the filtering could not match the filtering applied to full-length reads. Sequences were annotated with PyIR, a Python wrapper for IgBLAST v1.9, and V/J genes and CDR3 were assigned using IMGT germline references. Any read was removed if the V/J assignment was weak (E-value above 1e-6), the CDR3 was missing, or the read contained stop codons, out-of-frame junctions, or ambiguous translated residues. A V3J clonotype was defined by an identical inferred V gene, J gene, and CDR3 amino acid sequence. Percentage overlap between repertoires was computed as shared unique clonotypes divided by the size of the smaller repertoire. RTK rarefaction, the Chao1 estimator, and Recon v2.1 estimates of unobserved clonotypes were used to assess repertoire richness. Held by TCRdb, this immuneACCESS table contains in-frame sequences only and omits some clones. Under half of the omission traces to an unresolved V gene where checked; the cause of the rest is unknown. D and trimming were read from the DNA, whereas the V and J calls and clone size are those reported in that table. The table for this sample lists over 400,000 clones; roughly 80% of them were counted only once. About 12% of the sample is held by the ten biggest clonotypes.

The CDR3 covers 13 residues, taking in both the cysteine and the phenylalanine. Only the CDR3 region is kept as DNA, spanning 39 bases read in frame from base 1. Deletion took 5 bases off V and 6 bases off J, with a span of 12 bases between the germline ends. CDR1 and CDR2 are read off the germline V gene (reference sequence) as MNHEY and SMNVEV. The donors were healthy, HIV-negative adults who had no recently reported acute infections or vaccinations. Only Caucasian adults living in Nashville, Tennessee, USA were represented among the donors. For unsorted samples, 85 million to 100 million PBMCs were counted, and genomic DNA was extracted using the QIAamp DNA Blood Mini kit. Blood was obtained by leukapheresis, after which PBMCs were separated by Ficoll-Histopaque density gradient centrifugation and cryopreserved in liquid nitrogen vapor phase. Turning to this clone: Its antigen is still unknown. No much larger clone exists at a distance of one base, and base qualities are not known.

Sequencing used PBMCs. The chain joins TRBV27 to TRBJ2-3; TRBD2 might be the D gene, on 6 matching bases. The sequence was collected from a woman in her forties in good health. Some clones in this sample may be carry-over from other donors' samples. The nucleotides read TGTGCCAGCAGTAAGGGACTCCTGGATACGCAGTATTTT. This codes for CASSKGLLDTQYF.